This T cell receptor (beta chain) was found in a study of T cell changes during pregnancy in multiple sclerosis. V gave up 0 bases and J gave up 5 bases, with 14 bases separating them. Per germline, CDR1 LGHNA and CDR2 YSLEER. The CDR3 has 15 residues. The repertoire was sequenced with immunoSEQ multiplex PCR; TCRdb's copy has only in-frame clones and lacks some. The profile shows tens of thousands of clones, 91% of them singletons. This sample comprised peripheral blood, obtained after pregnancy. This chain connects TRBV4-3 to TRBJ2-7; D unclear. The sequence came from a female donor in good health, enrolled as a control in a pregnancy study. CDR3 bases: TGCGCCAGCAGCCAAGATCTGTTTACTCCCAACGAGCAGTACTTC. Translation: CASSQDLFTPNEQYF.